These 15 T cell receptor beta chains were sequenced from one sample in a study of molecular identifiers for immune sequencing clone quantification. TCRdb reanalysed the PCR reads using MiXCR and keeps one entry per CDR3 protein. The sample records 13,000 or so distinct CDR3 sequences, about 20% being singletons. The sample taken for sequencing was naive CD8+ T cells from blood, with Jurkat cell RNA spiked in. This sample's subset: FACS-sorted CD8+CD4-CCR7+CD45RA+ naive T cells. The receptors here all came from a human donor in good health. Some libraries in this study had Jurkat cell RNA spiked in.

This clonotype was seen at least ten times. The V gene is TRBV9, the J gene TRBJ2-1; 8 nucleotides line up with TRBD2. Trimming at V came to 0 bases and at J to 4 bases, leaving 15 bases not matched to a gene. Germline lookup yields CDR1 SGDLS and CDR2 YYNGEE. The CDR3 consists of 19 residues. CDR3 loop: CASSVDPTSAGKIYNEQFF. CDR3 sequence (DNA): TGTGCCAGCAGCGTAGACCCGACTAGCGCAGGAAAAATATACAATGAGCAGTTCTTC.

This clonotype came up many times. The CDR3 is CASSFPSSSGYTF. As DNA, the CDR3 is TGTGCCAGCAGTTTCCCCAGCTCCTCTGGCTACACCTTC. The rearrangement uses TRBV12-3 or TRBV12-4 and TRBJ1-2, with D unclear. CDR3 length equals 13 residues. V was trimmed by 3 bases and J by 7 bases, leaving 12 bases between them.

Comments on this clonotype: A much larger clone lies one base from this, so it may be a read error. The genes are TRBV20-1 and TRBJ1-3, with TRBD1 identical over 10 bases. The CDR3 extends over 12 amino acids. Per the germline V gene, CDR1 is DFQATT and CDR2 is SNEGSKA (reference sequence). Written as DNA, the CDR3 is TGCAGTGCTTGGACAGGGGGAAACACCTTATATTTT. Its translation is CSAWTGGNTLYF.

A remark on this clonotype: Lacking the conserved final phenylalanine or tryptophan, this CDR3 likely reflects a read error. The CDR3 nucleotides read TGTGCCAGCAGGGGGTCCGGGAGGACCGAGCAGTACCTC. This encodes CASRGSGRTEQYL. The chain carries TRBV5-4 and TRBJ2-7, with 7 bases that match TRBD2. The germline V gene encodes CDR1 SGHNT and CDR2 YYREEE (reference sequence). Trimming cost V 5 bases and J 6 bases; bases outside gene matches: 8. This CDR3 is 13 amino acids long.

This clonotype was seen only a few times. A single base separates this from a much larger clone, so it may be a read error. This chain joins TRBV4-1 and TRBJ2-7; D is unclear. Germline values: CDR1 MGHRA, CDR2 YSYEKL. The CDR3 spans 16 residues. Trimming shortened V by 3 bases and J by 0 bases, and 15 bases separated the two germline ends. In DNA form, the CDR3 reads TGCGCCAGCAGCCATGGGCCTGGCGCGAGCTCCTACGAGCAGTACTTC. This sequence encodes CASSHGPGASSYEQYF.

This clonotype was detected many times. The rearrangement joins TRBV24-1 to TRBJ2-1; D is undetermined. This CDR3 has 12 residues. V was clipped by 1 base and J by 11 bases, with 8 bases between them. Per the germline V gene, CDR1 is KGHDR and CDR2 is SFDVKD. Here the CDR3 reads CATSDLAPQQFF. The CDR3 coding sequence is TGTGCCACCAGTGATTTAGCACCTCAGCAGTTCTTC.

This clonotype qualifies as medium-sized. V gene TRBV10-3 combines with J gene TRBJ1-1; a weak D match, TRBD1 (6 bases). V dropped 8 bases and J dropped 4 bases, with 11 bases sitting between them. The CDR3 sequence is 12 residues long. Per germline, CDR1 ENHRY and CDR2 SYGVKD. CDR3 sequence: CAIFRGSTEAFF. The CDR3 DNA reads TGTGCCATCTTTAGGGGGAGCACTGAAGCTTTCTTT.

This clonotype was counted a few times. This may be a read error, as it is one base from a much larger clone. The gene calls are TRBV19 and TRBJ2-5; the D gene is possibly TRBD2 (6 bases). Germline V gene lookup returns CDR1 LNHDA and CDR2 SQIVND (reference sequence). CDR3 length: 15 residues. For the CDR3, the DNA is TGTGCCAGTAGTATATCACATCCTCCGGGAGAGACCCAGCACTTC. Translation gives CASSISHPPGETQHF.

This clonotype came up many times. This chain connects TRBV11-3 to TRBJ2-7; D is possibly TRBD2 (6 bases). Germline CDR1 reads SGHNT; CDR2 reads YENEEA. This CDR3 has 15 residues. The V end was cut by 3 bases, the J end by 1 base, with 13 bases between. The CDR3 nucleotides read TGTGCCAGCAGCTTCGGTAGCGGTGTGTCCTACGAGCAGTACTTC. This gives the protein CASSFGSGVSYEQYF.

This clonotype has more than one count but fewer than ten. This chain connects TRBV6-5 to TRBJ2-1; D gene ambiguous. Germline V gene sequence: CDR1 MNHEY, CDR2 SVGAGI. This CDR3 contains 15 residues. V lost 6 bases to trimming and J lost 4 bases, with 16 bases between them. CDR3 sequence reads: CASRIQPNLYNEQFF. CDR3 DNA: TGTGCCAGCAGAATACAACCAAACCTTTACAATGAGCAGTTCTTC.

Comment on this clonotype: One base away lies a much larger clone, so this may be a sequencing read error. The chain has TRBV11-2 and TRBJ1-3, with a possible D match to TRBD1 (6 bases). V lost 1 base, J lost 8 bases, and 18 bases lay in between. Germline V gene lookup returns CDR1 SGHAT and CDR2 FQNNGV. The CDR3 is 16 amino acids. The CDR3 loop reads CASSLALGAEEDTIYF. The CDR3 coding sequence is TGTGCCAGCAGCTTAGCTCTGGGGGCTGAAGAAGACACCATATATTTT. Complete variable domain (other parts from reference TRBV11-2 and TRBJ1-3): EAGVAQSPRYKIIEKRQSVAFWCNPISGHATLYWYQQILGQGPKLLIQFQNNGVVDDSQLPKDRFSAERLKGVDSTLKIQPAKLEDSAVYLCASSLALGAEEDTIYFGEGSWLTVV.

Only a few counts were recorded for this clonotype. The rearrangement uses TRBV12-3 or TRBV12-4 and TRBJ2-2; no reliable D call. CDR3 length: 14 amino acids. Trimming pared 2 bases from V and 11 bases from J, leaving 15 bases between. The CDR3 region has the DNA TGTGCCAGCAGTTTAAGTTATGACAACTTAGAGCTGTTTTTT. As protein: CASSLSYDNLELFF.

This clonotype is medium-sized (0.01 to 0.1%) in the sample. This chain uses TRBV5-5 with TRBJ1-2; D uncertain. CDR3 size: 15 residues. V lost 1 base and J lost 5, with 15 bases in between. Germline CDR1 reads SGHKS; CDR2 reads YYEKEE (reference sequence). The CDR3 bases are TGTGCCAGCAGCTTGACCCCTGGCAACTGGTATGGCTACACCTTC. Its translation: CASSLTPGNWYGYTF.

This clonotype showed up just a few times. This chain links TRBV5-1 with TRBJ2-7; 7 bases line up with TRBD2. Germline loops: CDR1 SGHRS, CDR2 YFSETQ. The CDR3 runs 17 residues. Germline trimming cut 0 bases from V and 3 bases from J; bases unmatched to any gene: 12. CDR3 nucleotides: TGCGCCAGCAGCTTGGGGCCAACCGGACTAGTTAACTACGAGCAGTACTTC. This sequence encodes CASSLGPTGLVNYEQYF.

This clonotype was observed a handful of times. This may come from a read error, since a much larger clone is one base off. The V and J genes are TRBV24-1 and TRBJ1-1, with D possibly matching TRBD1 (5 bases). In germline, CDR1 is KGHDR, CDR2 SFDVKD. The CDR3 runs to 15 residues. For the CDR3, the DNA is TGTGCCACCAGGATCCTATTACGGGGGAACACTGGAGCTTTCTTT. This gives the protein CATRILLRGNTGAFF.